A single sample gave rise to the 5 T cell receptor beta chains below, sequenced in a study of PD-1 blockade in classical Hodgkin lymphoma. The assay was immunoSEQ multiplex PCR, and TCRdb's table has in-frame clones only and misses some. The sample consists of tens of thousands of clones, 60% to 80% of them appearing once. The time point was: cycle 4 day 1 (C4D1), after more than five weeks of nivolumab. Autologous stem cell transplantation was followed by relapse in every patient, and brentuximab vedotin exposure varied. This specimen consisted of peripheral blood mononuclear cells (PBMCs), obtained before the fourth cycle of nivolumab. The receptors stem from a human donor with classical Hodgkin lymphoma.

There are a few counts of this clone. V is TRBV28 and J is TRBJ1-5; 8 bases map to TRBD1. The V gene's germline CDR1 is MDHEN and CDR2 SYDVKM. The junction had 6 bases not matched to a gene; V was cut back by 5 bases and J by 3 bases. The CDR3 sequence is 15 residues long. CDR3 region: CASSHRQGNNQPQHF. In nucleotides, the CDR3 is TGTGCCAGCAGTCATCGACAGGGGAACAATCAGCCCCAGCATTTT.

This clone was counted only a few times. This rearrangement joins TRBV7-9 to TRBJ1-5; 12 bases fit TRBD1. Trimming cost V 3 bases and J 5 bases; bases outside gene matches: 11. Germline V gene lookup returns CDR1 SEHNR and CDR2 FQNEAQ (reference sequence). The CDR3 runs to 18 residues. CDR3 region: CASSFGGTGGSEDQPQHF. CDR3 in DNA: TGTGCCAGCAGCTTTGGGGGGACAGGGGGCTCTGAGGATCAGCCCCAGCATTTT.

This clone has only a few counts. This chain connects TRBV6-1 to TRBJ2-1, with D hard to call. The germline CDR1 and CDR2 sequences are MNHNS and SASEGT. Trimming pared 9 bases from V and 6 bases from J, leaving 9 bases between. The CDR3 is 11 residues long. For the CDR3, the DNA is TGTGCCAGTGAGGAGTTCAATGAGCAGTTCTTC. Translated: CASEEFNEQFF.

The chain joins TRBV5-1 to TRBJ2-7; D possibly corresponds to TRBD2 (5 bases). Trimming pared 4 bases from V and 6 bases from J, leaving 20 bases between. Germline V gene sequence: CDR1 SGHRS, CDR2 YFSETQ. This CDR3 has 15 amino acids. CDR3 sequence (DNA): TGCGCCAGCAGCGTAGAGGATCCGGGAAGTCGCGAGCAGTACTTC. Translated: CASSVEDPGSREQYF.

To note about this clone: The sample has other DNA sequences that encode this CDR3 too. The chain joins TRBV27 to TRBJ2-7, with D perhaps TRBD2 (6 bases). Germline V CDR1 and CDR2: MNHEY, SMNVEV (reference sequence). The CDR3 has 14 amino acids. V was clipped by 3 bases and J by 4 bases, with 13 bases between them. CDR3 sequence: CASSFGGPGYEQYF. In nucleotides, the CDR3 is TGTGCCAGCAGTTTCGGGGGTCCGGGGTACGAGCAGTACTTC.